Each of the 23 T cell receptor beta chains below was sequenced from the same sample in a study of T cells in women clearing cervical HPV infection. Using immunoSEQ multiplex PCR, the repertoire was profiled, and TCRdb retains in-frame clones only, with some absent. Its table records roughly 48,000 clones. Sequencing was carried out using blood buffy coat. Receptor source: a woman between 18 and 70 years old with a cervical HPV16 infection that either progressed to CIN3+ or cleared (not recorded which).

For this clone: The missing CDR3 end, 3 residues past where the read stops, is filled in from the germline J gene. This rearrangement joins TRBV2 to TRBJ2-7, with TRBD2 matching 10 bases. After removal of 6 bases from V and 5 bases from J, the junction contained 7 bases not matched to a gene. This CDR3 is built from 14 residues. Germline CDR1 SNHLY, CDR2 FYNNEI. CDR3 DNA (partial): TGTGCCAGCAGGTCTAGCGGGAGTAGCCACGAG. Translated, it gives CASRSSGSSHE. The whole CDR3 is CASRSSGSSHEQYF.

Regarding this clone: Sequencing ends 3 residues short of the CDR3 end; the germline J gene provides the rest. The chain combines TRBV30 with TRBJ2-3; D possibly corresponds to TRBD2 (5 bases). V gave up 0 bases and J gave up 0 bases, with 10 bases separating them. This CDR3 comprises 15 residues. Germline assignment: CDR1 GTSNPN and CDR2 SVGIG (reference sequence). CDR3: CAWSVQGGSTDTQYF. CDR3 bases read: TGTGCCTGGAGTGTACAAGGCGGGAGCACAGATACG.

About this clone: With the read ending 3 residues before the CDR3 end, the germline J gene is used to fill in that end. The chain joins TRBV11-2 to TRBJ1-1; D may be TRBD1 (6 bases). Per the germline V gene, CDR1 is SGHAT and CDR2 is FQNNGV. This CDR3 contains 12 residues. The CDR3 reads CASSLGGQRAFF. The sequenced CDR3 bases are TGTGCCAGCAGCTTAGGTGGACAGAGA.

Points on this clone: The read is 3 residues too short to cover the CDR3 end, so that end is filled in from the germline J gene. This chain links TRBV19 with TRBJ2-7, with D possibly matching TRBD1 (6 bases). V was pared by 4 bases and J by 2 bases, with 12 bases between. There are 14 residues in the CDR3. The germline CDR1 and CDR2 sequences are LNHDA and SQIVND (reference sequence). The part of the CDR3 DNA that was read is TGTGCCAGTAGTAAAACGACAGGACCCTACGAG. The encoded protein is CASSKTTGPYE. The full CDR3 sequence reads CASSKTTGPYEQYF. Full variable domain (outside the CDR3, taken from reference TRBV19 and TRBJ2-7): DGGITQSPKYLFRKEGQNVTLSCEQNLNHDAMYWYRQDPGQGLRLIYYSQIVNDFQKGDIAEGYSVSREKKESFPLTVTSAQKNPTAFYLCASSKTTGPYEQYFGPGTRLTVT.

Regarding this clone: The CDR3 end lies 3 residues beyond the end of the read and is filled in from the germline J gene. The J gene is TRBJ2-7, the V gene TRBV4-1; D is unclear. V was trimmed by 3 bases and J by 5 bases, leaving 11 bases between them. This CDR3 spans 13 amino acids. Looked up from germline, CDR1 is MGHRA and CDR2 is YSYEKL. CDR3 DNA, as far as it was read: TGCGCCAGCAGCCAGTCTGATCGGGACGAG. Residues: CASSQSDRDE. The whole CDR3 protein reads CASSQSDRDEQYF.

Turning to this clone: The sequence runs out 3 residues before the end of the CDR3; the remainder is reconstructed from the germline J gene. The chain has TRBV18 and TRBJ1-2; 7 bases match TRBD1. The V segment lost 3 bases and the J segment 2 bases; nucleotides outside the gene matches: 12. From germline, CDR1 is KGHSH and CDR2 LQKENI. The CDR3 consists of 17 residues. The CDR3 DNA, read in part, is TGTGCCAGCTCACCCAAGCTGCGTAACAGGGGAAACTATGGC. The encoded protein is CASSPKLRNRGNYG. The entire CDR3 reads CASSPKLRNRGNYGYTF.

Regarding this clone: The read ends 3 residues early relative to the CDR3; the germline J gene fills the gap. The V and J genes are TRBV18 and TRBJ2-3; possibly TRBD2 for D (6 bases). V was cut by 0 bases and J by 1 base, with 14 bases left in between. The CDR3 totals 17 residues. The germline V gene has CDR1 KGHSH and CDR2 LQKENI. The CDR3 sequence: CASSPPSGGRRTDTQYF. The sequenced CDR3 bases are TGTGCCAGCTCACCACCGAGCGGAGGGCGCCGCACAGATACG.

Concerning this clone: The observed sequence ends 3 residues before the CDR3 terminus, with the missing tail filled in from the germline J gene. The chain combines TRBV19 with TRBJ2-1; TRBD2 is a possible D gene (6 bases). The CDR3 has 15 residues. The V gene lost 4 bases and the J gene lost 0 bases, with 10 bases spanning the gap. CDR1 and CDR2 (germline): LNHDA, SQIVND (reference sequence). The CDR3 bases that were read are TGTGCCAGTAGTACCAGAGCGGGCTCCTACAATGAG. Residues: CASSTRAGSYNE. From start to end, the CDR3 is CASSTRAGSYNEQFF.

Concerning this clone itself: The read halts 3 residues ahead of the CDR3 end, with the missing end drawn from the germline J gene. This chain connects TRBV5-1 to TRBJ2-2, with 14 positions matching TRBD2. The CDR3 runs to 17 residues. Looked up from germline, CDR1 is SGHRS and CDR2 is YFSETQ. V was clipped by 6 bases and J by 0 bases; unmatched bases: 4. The CDR3 sequence is CASTGTSGGTNTGELFF. The DNA read from the CDR3 is TGCGCCAGCACCGGGACTAGCGGGGGCACGAACACCGGGGAG.

Incomplete CDR3 DNA: TGCGCCAGCGGGCTTCCCGGACAGGGGAACACCGGGGAG. This encodes CASGLPGQGNTGE. The complete CDR3 sequence is CASGLPGQGNTGELFF. The chain joins TRBV5-1 to TRBJ2-2, with 8 positions matching TRBD1. The read halts 3 residues ahead of the CDR3 end, with the missing end drawn from the germline J gene. Germline lookup yields CDR1 SGHRS and CDR2 YFSETQ. This CDR3 has 16 amino acids. Trimming took 7 bases from V and 1 from J; bases not matched to a gene: 9. The full variable domain, rest sourced from reference TRBV5-1 and TRBJ2-2, is KAGVTQTPRYLIKTRGQQVTLSCSPISGHRSVSWYQQTPGQGLQFLFEYFSETQRNKGNFPGRFSGRQFSNSRSEMNVSTLELGDSALYLCASGLPGQGNTGELFFGEGSRLTVL.

To note about this clone: The DNA ends 3 residues before the CDR3 does, and the rest of the CDR3 is filled in from the germline J gene. This sequence joins TRBV11-2 and TRBJ2-3, with 7 bases identical to TRBD2. The CDR3 runs 15 residues. Trimming at V came to 0 bases and at J to 3 bases, leaving 3 bases not matched to a gene. Germline values: CDR1 SGHAT, CDR2 FQNNGV. CDR3 protein: CASSLERGRTDTQYF. CDR3 DNA (partial): TGTGCCAGCAGCTTAGAGCGGGGGAGGACAGATACG. The full variable domain, rest sourced from reference TRBV11-2 and TRBJ2-3, is EAGVAQSPRYKIIEKRQSVAFWCNPISGHATLYWYQQILGQGPKLLIQFQNNGVVDDSQLPKDRFSAERLKGVDSTLKIQPAKLEDSAVYLCASSLERGRTDTQYFGPGTRLTVL.

Of note for this clone: The read stops 3 residues short of the end of the CDR3; the missing end is completed from the germline J gene. The V gene is TRBV5-6, the J gene TRBJ2-1; 10 bases agree with TRBD2. The CDR3 is made up of 15 amino acids. CDR1 SGHDT and CDR2 YYEEEE come from the germline V gene. Germline trimming cut 0 bases from V and 4 bases from J; bases unmatched to any gene: 1. CDR3 bases read: TGTGCCAGCAGCTTGGCTAGCGGGGGTTACAATGAG. This encodes CASSLASGGYNE. The CDR3 in its entirety is CASSLASGGYNEQFF.

On this clone itself: The read halts 3 residues ahead of the CDR3 end, with the missing end drawn from the germline J gene. The chain recombines TRBV4-1 with TRBJ1-4; 8 bases agree with TRBD1. J gave up 6 bases and V 2 bases, and 5 bases lay outside the gene matches. Per the germline V gene, CDR1 is MGHRA and CDR2 is YSYEKL. The CDR3 spans 15 residues. CDR3 DNA (partial): TGCGCCAGCAGCCAACAGGGGGCAAAAGATGAAAAA. Protein: CASSQQGAKDEK. Given in full, the CDR3 is CASSQQGAKDEKLFF.

Of note for this clone: The sequence runs out 3 residues before the end of the CDR3; the remainder is reconstructed from the germline J gene. V usage is TRBV14 and J usage is TRBJ1-1; D remains unclear. V dropped 4 bases and J dropped 5 bases, with 14 bases sitting between them. The CDR3 length is 14 residues. The germline V gene has CDR1 SGHDN and CDR2 FVKESK. CDR3: CASSPASRPTEAFF. Incomplete CDR3 DNA: TGTGCCAGCAGCCCAGCTAGCCGGCCTACTGAA.

Note on this clone: Sequencing ends 3 residues short of the CDR3 end; the germline J gene provides the rest. The chain carries TRBV29-1 and TRBJ2-1, with TRBD2 as a possible D gene (6 bases). This CDR3 region has 13 residues. Germline loops: CDR1 SQVTM, CDR2 ANQGSEA. The V end was cut by 1 base, the J end by 8 bases, with 12 bases between. CDR3 in amino acids: CSVEVPRGYEQFF. The CDR3 DNA, read in part, is TGCAGCGTTGAAGTACCCCGGGGGTATGAG.

As for this clone: The CDR3 extends 3 residues past the end of the read, so its final part is completed from the germline J gene. The chain uses TRBV7-6 and TRBJ1-3; D possibly corresponds to TRBD1 (5 bases). The CDR3 extends over 15 amino acids. Germline V gives CDR1 SGHVS, CDR2 FNYEAQ. Trimming cost V 0 bases and J 4 bases, with 10 bases left between them. CDR3 DNA (partial): TGTGCCAGCAGCTTAGCGCAGAGGGGAGGAAACACC. Protein: CASSLAQRGGNT. The whole CDR3 protein is CASSLAQRGGNTIYF.

With respect to this clone: From the germline J gene comes the end of the CDR3, since the read stops 3 residues before it. The chain carries TRBV28 and TRBJ1-3, with TRBD1 matching 7 bases. Germline-derived CDR1 and CDR2 are MDHEN and SYDVKM. V shed 5 bases, J shed 3 bases, and the junction held 1 base outside the gene matches. This CDR3 is built from 13 residues. The sequenced part of the CDR3 DNA is TGTGCCAGCAGTCGGGACAGTGGAAACACC. This translates into CASSRDSGNT. The CDR3 in full is CASSRDSGNTIYF.

About this clone itself: Read data end 3 residues before the CDR3 end; the end is taken from the germline J gene. The chain couples TRBV19 to TRBJ2-1; TRBD2 matches 15 bases. V lost 4 bases to trimming and J lost 9 bases; unmatched junction nucleotides: 4. The CDR3 spans 15 residues. Per germline, CDR1 LNHDA and CDR2 SQIVND (reference sequence). The CDR3 here is CASSTSGLAGGEQFF. Partial CDR3 DNA: TGTGCCAGTAGTACCTCGGGACTAGCGGGGGGTGAG.

Points on this clone: The observed sequence ends 3 residues before the CDR3 terminus, with the missing tail filled in from the germline J gene. The chain couples TRBV19 to TRBJ2-7; tentatively, D is TRBD1 (6 bases). Between the trimmed V and J ends, which lost 0 bases and 1 base, there was a span of 7 bases. Germline loops: CDR1 LNHDA, CDR2 SQIVND (reference sequence). This CDR3 has 14 amino acids. CDR3 in amino acids: CASSIEGHSYEQYF. The DNA read from the CDR3 is TGTGCCAGTAGTATAGAGGGACATTCCTACGAG. Full variable domain (missing parts from reference TRBV19 and TRBJ2-7): DGGITQSPKYLFRKEGQNVTLSCEQNLNHDAMYWYRQDPGQGLRLIYYSQIVNDFQKGDIAEGYSVSREKKESFPLTVTSAQKNPTAFYLCASSIEGHSYEQYFGPGTRLTVT.

Points on this clone: The CDR3 is cut off 3 residues early in the read; its end comes from the germline J gene. V gene TRBV11-2 combines with J gene TRBJ1-3; D not certain. Trimming took off 1 base at V and 0 bases at J, with 7 bases between the two ends. The CDR3 loop spans 15 amino acids. The germline V gene has CDR1 SGHAT and CDR2 FQNNGV. Incomplete CDR3 DNA: TGTGCCAGCAGCTTAGGACTGATCTCTGGAAACACC. Protein product: CASSLGLISGNT. The whole CDR3 sequence reads CASSLGLISGNTIYF.

Comment on this clone: The read halts 3 residues ahead of the CDR3 end, with the missing end drawn from the germline J gene. The J gene is TRBJ2-7, the V gene TRBV5-1; TRBD1 aligns across 9 bases. CDR1 is SGHRS, CDR2 YFSETQ, per germline. The CDR3 runs 15 residues. V dropped 0 bases and J dropped 6; count of bases not matched to a gene: 7. The CDR3 protein is CASSLGGQGGREQYF. The DNA read from the CDR3 is TGCGCCAGCAGCTTGGGGGGACAGGGTGGCCGCGAG.

Concerning this clone itself: The CDR3 end is not reached by the read, which stops 3 residues before it; the germline J gene fills it in. The V gene is TRBV20-1, the J gene TRBJ2-7, with 7 bases fitting TRBD2. Germline V CDR1 and CDR2: DFQATT, SNEGSKA (reference sequence). This CDR3 contains 14 residues. V shed 6 bases and J 2 bases; nucleotides not matched to a gene: 10. CDR3 protein: CSAPSGGVAYEQYF. The DNA read from the CDR3 is TGCAGTGCCCCCAGTGGGGGGGTCGCCTACGAG.

About this clone itself: Germline is not matched at one junction end, which may reflect a read error. The read falls 3 residues short of the CDR3 end, and the missing part is taken from the germline J gene. The genes are TRBV4-2 and TRBJ1-5; no clear D. Per germline, CDR1 LGHNA and CDR2 YNFKEQ. This CDR3 comprises 13 residues. The CDR3 DNA, read in part, is TGCGCCAGCAGCCAAGATCAAGAAGCGCCC. Amino acids: CASSQDQEAP. The complete CDR3 sequence is CASSQDQEAPQHF.